This T cell receptor (beta chain) was obtained from a study of cytomegalovirus exposure and HLA in healthy donors (dated by TCRdb to the late 2010s). Regarding the complete study: In an earlier analysis of approximately 500 of the donors, 250 to 350 Gb of sequence data and about 110 million unique TCR beta sequences from 150 million to 200 million T cells were reported. The aim of the study was to test whether cataloging public T cell receptors could identify signatures of past pathogen exposure. Every repertoire in the discovery cohort had been generated on one and the same sequencing platform. Alongside the repertoire data, information on donor age, sex, ethnicity and CMV serostatus was compiled. HLA typing included class I and class II loci at four-digit resolution. To study patterns of TCR occurrence, a later analysis re-analyzed previously published TCR beta repertoires from 700 or so donors and added high-resolution HLA genotyping. Besides the first cohort of approximately 710 subjects, a separate validation cohort made up of over 95 different subjects was used. Genome-wide SNP genotypes for about 60% of the roughly 700 donors were used in a later genetic analysis, which treated that subset as a discovery cohort. An earlier analysis of approximately 630 of the donors applied high-throughput TCR beta sequencing to assess whether each TCR beta V gene segment acted as functional or pseudogenic. The study used immunosequencing to profile the T cell repertoires of around 600 subjects and linked those repertoires to cytomegalovirus serostatus. In the later analysis, no new phenotypic data were used to find candidate immune exposures; instead, reliance was placed on TCR beta sequences and their occurrence across donors. Among 300 to 450 genotyped donors of the cohort, an average of approximately 240,000 unique TCR beta nucleotide sequences were sequenced per donor, around 20% of them non-productive. Typing coverage differed by locus: A, B, C, DRB1 and DQB1 were typed in about 629-640 donors, DQA1 in about 500, DPA1 in over 600, and DPB1 in just under 480. An early release that covered approximately 600 HLA-typed donors contained approximately 320 gigabases of sequencing data and 70 million to 100 million unique TCR sequences. The study combined high-throughput TCR immunosequencing, statistical association of individual TCRs with disease status, and machine learning to predict cytomegalovirus infection status. The genetic ancestry cluster associated with self-reported Caucasian donors included about four fifths of the roughly 390 genotyped donors. Because of strong linkage in the cohort, roughly five DR-DQ haplotypes were treated as single units for association and clustering.

In total, just over 650 healthy bone marrow donors made up the cohort. Cohort members were all nominally healthy when sampled, although unrecorded immune exposures were likely present. The donor tested CMV seronegative, placing the donor among the 350 to 400 seronegative members of the cohort. Each donor provided a peripheral blood sample, and peripheral blood mononuclear cells were used for TCR beta sequencing. Genomic DNA extraction from the blood cell samples was performed with the Qiagen DNeasy Blood Extraction Kit. A remark on this clone: There is no known antigen for this receptor. Within one base of it there is no much larger clone, and no base qualities were kept.

V gives up 9 bases and J gives up 1 base, and the segment between their germline ends measures 17 bases. CDR1 and CDR2 are read off the germline V gene as MNHEY and SVGAGI. Spanning cysteine to phenylalanine, the CDR3 consists of 15 amino acids. CDR3 DNA only is kept here, 45 bases in frame from base 1. Here is what the overall study found, with its caveats: A cluster of highly shared sequence variants was judged likely to be a technical artifact of the sequencing pipeline. For the cohort, immune exposure information was limited to CMV serostatus. Assigning TCR associations to individual alleles was difficult when HLA alleles, especially DR and DQ, strongly co-occurred. Seventeen rarely observed V segments, including chromosome 9 orphons, were excluded from the earlier analysis of approximately 600 of the donors because counts were too low. A later analysis reported that several top co-occurrence clusters appeared linked to parvovirus B19, influenza, CMV and Epstein-Barr virus. A further reported finding was that TCR beta sequences accurately predicted the HLA-A and HLA-B alleles for most subjects in the first cohort. HLA typing was unavailable for some donors at each locus, so association tests used only the typed subset. An association between a missense DCLRE1C variant and V-gene and J-gene trimming of TCR beta chains was found in a later genetic analysis and replicated in an independent cohort. Most CMV-associated TCR beta chains appeared to be HLA-restricted in a later analysis, and the HLA associations seemed to be driven largely by CMV exposure. In a later analysis, HLA-associated TCR beta chains showed more clonal expansion and lower generation probabilities than non-associated chains that were equally common. Sequencing depth was assumed to be roughly uniform across donors in the presence/absence analyses, though that assumption may not hold. In a later analysis, the rate of TCR association differed among HLA loci, with DRB1 alleles having the most associated TCRs and HLA-C alleles having the fewest. In a later analysis, some 17,000 TCR beta sequences were associated with specific HLA alleles at a false discovery rate of 0.05. The study listed over 150 TCR beta chains as associated with cytomegalovirus. In this cohort, only TCR beta chains were sequenced, and detectable features were limited by the absence of alpha or paired-chain data. Cytomegalovirus status was reported to be diagnosed by the classifier with high specificity and sensitivity in both the original and validation cohorts. Correlated functional status among segregating V segments might be attributable to linkage disequilibrium, but an unknown experimental factor could not be ruled out. An earlier analysis of approximately 500 of the donors showed that most TCR beta V segments appeared in productive rearrangements either about 87% or about 30% of the time, which broadly matched IMGT annotations. A later genetic analysis reported fewer N-insertions in productive TCRs among donors in an Asian-associated ancestry cluster than the roughly 700-donor mean. A few of the identified cytomegalovirus-associated TCR beta chains were confirmed in vitro to be specific for cytomegalovirus antigens. Most TCR sequences were observed very rarely across donors, whereas some public TCRs were present in many individuals. Some IMGT-functional V segments, including TRBV6-2 and TRBV6-3, could not be told apart with the 87-base-pair reads, so those segments were excluded. The authors suggested that the approach could potentially be generalized to other disease states and immunological phenotypes.

The method behind the library was the immunoSEQ multiplex PCR assay. For the multiplex PCR, a mixture combining 60 forward primers for TCR Vbeta segments and 13 reverse primers for TCR Jbeta segments was used. Amplification of the CDR3 region of rearranged TCR beta genes was performed with a multiplex PCR assay on genomic DNA. The amplified TCR beta libraries were sequenced on the Illumina HiSeq System as 87-base-pair reads. In the original analysis: Across the 600 to 700 repertoires, a later analysis counted roughly 84 million unique TCR beta chains, 8.5 million to 12 million of which were shared by at least two donors. Raw reads were error-corrected and collapsed into unique sequences by a nearest-neighbor algorithm in which closely related sequences were merged to remove PCR and sequencing errors. To assign V, D and J gene segments, CDR3 sequences were aligned to IMGT reference sequences. For a sequence to be retained, a match of at least six nucleotides to both a V gene segment and a J gene segment was required. A rearrangement counted as productive if the CDR3 had no stop codons and remained in frame with V and J, and every other rearrangement counted as non-productive. CDR3 was defined according to IMGT convention as the region running from the second conserved V-encoded cysteine to the conserved J-encoded phenylalanine. The earlier analysis of 500 to 650 of the donors excluded any sequence lacking an unambiguous match to a single V gene segment. An earlier analysis of over 450 of the donors classified V segments as functional when productive rearrangements were above 56.7% and as segregating when the standard deviation between donors was above 5%. A statistical classification framework was built to diagnose cytomegalovirus status from the catalog of TCR beta chain sequences. A later analysis assigned V and J genes by comparing TCR nucleotide sequences with IMGT/GENE-DB human TR gene sequences. The TCRdist pipeline was used in a later analysis to assign CDR3 sequences and most-parsimonious VDJ recombination scenarios. In a later analysis, every TCR beta chain was defined by the combination of its CDR3 amino acid sequence and its V-gene family, and reads without a unique V-gene family were dropped. As a way to deal with suspected cross-contamination and a sequencing artifact, a later analysis dropped 450 to 600 nucleotide sequences that were highly shared and had low generation probability. In a later analysis, a clonal expansion index for each public chain was calculated from normalized within-repertoire ranks of inferred template counts. In a later analysis, generation probabilities were computed using a VDJ recombination model fitted to out-of-frame rearrangements, and the results were checked against IGoR. In a later analysis, TCR-TCR, TCR-HLA and TCR-CMV co-occurrence was scored with hypergeometric tests, and a repertoire-size bias correction was applied to TCR pairs. A later analysis estimated false discovery rates by permuting HLA or CMV assignments 20 times. In a later analysis, co-occurring TCRs were grouped with DBSCAN, and TCRdist sequence similarity was added when clustering was performed within HLA-allele-positive subsets. Repertoires with fewer than 30,000 or more than 120,000 public chains were left out of co-occurrence clustering, as were a few repertoires with anomalous nucleotide sharing. Held by TCRdb, this immuneACCESS table contains in-frame sequences only and omits some clones. Under half of the omission traces to an unresolved V gene where checked; the cause of the rest is unknown. V, J and clone size reflect that table, while D and trimming were determined from the DNA. The sample table contains tens of thousands of clones; only one count was recorded for around 87% of them. The ten largest clones add up to about 2.5% of the sample.

Here the chain combines TRBV6-5 and TRBJ2-3, and TRBD2 may be the D gene, going by 6 matching bases. This sequence was found in a boy aged 5 to 17 in good health and CMV-seronegative. The sample taken for sequencing was PBMCs. This receptor carries the CDR3 CARPHSGLCTDTQYF. In nucleotide form, the sequence is TGTGCCAGACCCCATTCGGGACTTTGCACAGATACGCAGTATTTT.